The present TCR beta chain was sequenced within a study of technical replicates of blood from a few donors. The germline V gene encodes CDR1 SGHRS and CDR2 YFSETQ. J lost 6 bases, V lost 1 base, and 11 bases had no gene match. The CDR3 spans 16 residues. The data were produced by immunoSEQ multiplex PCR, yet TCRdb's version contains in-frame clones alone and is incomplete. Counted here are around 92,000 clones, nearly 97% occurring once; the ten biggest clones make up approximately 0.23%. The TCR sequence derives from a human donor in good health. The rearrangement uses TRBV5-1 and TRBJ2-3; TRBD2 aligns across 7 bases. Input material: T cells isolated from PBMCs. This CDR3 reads CASSLRGTGGMDTQYF. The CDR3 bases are TGCGCCAGCAGCTTGAGGGGCACGGGGGGAATGGATACGCAGTATTTT.